Below, one T cell receptor (beta chain) is given with its context. As yet, its antigen is unknown. These data are taken from a study of glioma-infiltrating T cells. Study findings and constraints: Only very few CDR3 sequences appeared in both tissue and blood. Non-neoplastic patients had below-expected tissue-blood divergence, while all gliomas exceeded expectation.

TCR alpha and beta CDR3 regions were amplified from RNA using iRepertoire nested multiplex PCR. TCRdb used MiXCR to reprocess the multiplex PCR reads, holding one entry per CDR3 protein. The repertoire has around 170,000 distinct CDR3 sequences, about 40% of them found once; the top ten carry about 5.2%. The TCR originated in a human donor with low-grade glioma or glioblastoma, undergoing nonglioma brain surgery, or in good health (not recorded which). Sample: glioma tissue, nonneoplastic brain tissue, or PBMCs (not recorded which).

The CDR3 reads CASSLGQGTITDTQYF. The CDR3 DNA reads TGTGCCAGCAGCTTGGGGCAGGGAACTATTACAGATACGCAGTATTTT. J is TRBJ2-3 and V is TRBV5-4, with D perhaps matching TRBD1 (5 bases). V lost 0 bases and J 3 bases, leaving 14 bases between the germline ends. Germline V gene sequence: CDR1 SGHNT, CDR2 YYREEE (reference sequence). The CDR3 totals 16 residues.